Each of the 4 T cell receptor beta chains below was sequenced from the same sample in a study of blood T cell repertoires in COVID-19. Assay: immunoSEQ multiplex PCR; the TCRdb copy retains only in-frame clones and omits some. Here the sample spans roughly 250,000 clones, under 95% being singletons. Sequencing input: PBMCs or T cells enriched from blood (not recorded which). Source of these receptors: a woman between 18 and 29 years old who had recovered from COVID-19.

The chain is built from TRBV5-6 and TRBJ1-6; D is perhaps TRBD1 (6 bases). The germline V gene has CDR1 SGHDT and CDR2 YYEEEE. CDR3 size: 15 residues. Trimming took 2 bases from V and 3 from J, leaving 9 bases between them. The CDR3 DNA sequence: TGTGCCAGCAGCTTAGGACAGAACTATAATTCACCCCTCCACTTT. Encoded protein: CASSLGQNYNSPLHF.

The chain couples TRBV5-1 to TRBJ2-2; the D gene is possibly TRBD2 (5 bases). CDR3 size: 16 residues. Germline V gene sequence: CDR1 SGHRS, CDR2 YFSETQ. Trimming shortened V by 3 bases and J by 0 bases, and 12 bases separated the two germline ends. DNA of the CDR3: TGCGCCAGCAGCTGGGAGATGGCAGCGAACACCGGGGAGCTGTTTTTT. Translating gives CASSWEMAANTGELFF.

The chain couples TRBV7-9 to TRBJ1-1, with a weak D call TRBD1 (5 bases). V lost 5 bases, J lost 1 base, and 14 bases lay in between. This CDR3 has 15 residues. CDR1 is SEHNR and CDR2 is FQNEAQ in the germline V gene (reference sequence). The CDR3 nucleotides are TGTGCCAGCAGCCGAGTCTGGACACAGAACACTGAAGCTTTCTTT. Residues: CASSRVWTQNTEAFF.

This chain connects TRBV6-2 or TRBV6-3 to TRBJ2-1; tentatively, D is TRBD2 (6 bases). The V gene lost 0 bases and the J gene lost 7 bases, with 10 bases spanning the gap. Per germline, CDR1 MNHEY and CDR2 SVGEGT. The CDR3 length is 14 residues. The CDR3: CASSYSNGGNEQFF. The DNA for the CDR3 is TGTGCCAGCAGTTACTCGAACGGGGGTAATGAGCAGTTCTTC.